This T cell receptor beta chain appears in the sequencing data of a study of control samples from healthy donors and cancer patients. Only in-frame clones appear in the TCRdb table, and some are missing; sequencing was by immunoSEQ multiplex PCR. The sample has over 45,000 clones; around 90% are singletons. The trim removed 5 bases at V and 5 bases at J, leaving 10 bases unmatched. The germline CDR1 and CDR2 sequences are SGHTA and FQGNSA. There are 16 residues in the CDR3. The rearrangement uses TRBV7-2 and TRBJ2-5; 11 nucleotides match TRBD1. Input material: PBMCs. This sequence was found in a man between 35 and 55 years old with colorectal cancer. This CDR3 is CASSLYGQGAGETQYF. The DNA of the CDR3 is TGTGCCAGCAGCCTCTACGGACAGGGGGCGGGCGAGACCCAGTACTTC. Filled out from reference TRBV7-2 and TRBJ2-5, the complete variable domain reads GAGVSQSPSNKVTEKGKDVELRCDPISGHTALYWYRQSLGQGLEFLIYFQGNSAPDKSGLPSDRFSAERTGGSVSTLTIQRTQQEDSAVYLCASSLYGQGAGETQYFGPGTRLLVL.